This T cell receptor (beta chain) stems from a study of blood T cell repertoires in COVID-19. Study-wide context: Material from acute and convalescent COVID-19 was sourced from the United States, Italy and Spain. PBMCs, B-cell-depleted T cells, or T cells were the source of the cDNA or gDNA that made up the material.

As originally analysed: It was from reference gene primer amplification that nucleated cell counts were estimated. Profiling relied on immunoSEQ multiplex PCR, and the TCRdb table lists in-frame clones only, not all of them. From that table come the V and J calls and clone size; the DNA was used to work out D and trimming. The sample shows about 280,000 clones, around 90% of them seen only once. Germline CDR1 is LGHDT and CDR2 is YNNKEL (reference sequence). Losses at the gene ends were 1 base for V and 0 bases for J; bases not matched to a gene: 10. The CDR3 has 20 residues. This sequence joins TRBV3-1 (or the pseudogene TRBV3-2) and TRBJ2-3; 13 nucleotides agree with TRBD2. Source material: peripheral blood. The clonotype was recovered from a woman aged 40 to 50 who had recovered from COVID-19. The CDR3 protein is CASSQVGLAGDPPSTDTQYF. The CDR3 coding sequence is TGTGCCAGCAGCCAAGTTGGACTAGCGGGAGACCCACCTAGCACAGATACGCAGTATTTT.